The 31 T cell receptor beta chains below come from one sample, sequenced in a study of blood T cell repertoires in COVID-19. This table comes from immunoSEQ multiplex PCR, and its TCRdb copy is limited to in-frame clones, with some not included. The profile shows 150,000 to 250,000 clones, around 94% of them singletons. Sequencing was done on a sample of peripheral blood. All receptors derive from a man aged 25-40 years with COVID-19, enrolled during active disease.

The genes are TRBV7-9 and TRBJ2-7; 7 positions match TRBD2. The CDR3 loop spans 14 amino acids. Per the germline V gene, CDR1 is SEHNR and CDR2 is FQNEAQ (reference sequence). Unmatched junction bases numbered 2, after V lost 0 bases and J lost 3 bases. The CDR3 loop is CASSLAGGIYEQYF. The DNA of the CDR3 is TGTGCCAGCAGCTTAGCGGGGGGGATCTACGAGCAGTACTTC.

This chain connects TRBV7-2 to TRBJ2-5, with D possibly being TRBD2 (5 bases). Germline V CDR1 and CDR2: SGHTA, FQGNSA. The CDR3 contains 14 residues. V lost 2 bases, J lost 5 bases, and 12 bases lay in between. The CDR3 DNA sequence: TGTGCCAGCAGCTTACGTGGGTGGGAGGAGACCCAGTACTTC. Translated, it gives CASSLRGWEETQYF.

The chain links TRBV30 to TRBJ1-2, with a weak D call TRBD1 (5 bases). This CDR3 has 13 amino acids. Trimming pared 4 bases from V and 7 bases from J, leaving 16 bases between. Per germline, CDR1 GTSNPN and CDR2 SVGIG (reference sequence). The DNA for the CDR3 is TGTGCCTGGACTCTGCAGGGCCTAGGTGGCTACACCTTC. Protein sequence: CAWTLQGLGGYTF.

The chain is built from TRBV10-3 and TRBJ2-2; a possible D gene is TRBD2 (6 bases). The CDR3 spans 15 residues. V was cut by 4 bases and J by 2 bases, with 11 bases left in between. Germline V gives CDR1 ENHRY, CDR2 SYGVKD. The CDR3 sequence is CAISVPGDNTGELFF. The CDR3 DNA reads as TGTGCCATCAGTGTGCCGGGGGACAACACCGGGGAGCTGTTTTTT.

The rearrangement joins TRBV19 to TRBJ2-1; possible D gene TRBD1, 6 bases. Germline loops: CDR1 LNHDA, CDR2 SQIVND (reference sequence). V lost 4 bases and J 10 bases, leaving 17 bases between the germline ends. CDR3 length equals 14 residues. As DNA, the CDR3 is TGTGCCAGTAGTACCGGGACATATGCCGGGGAGCAGTTCTTC. Encoded protein: CASSTGTYAGEQFF.

V gene TRBV14 combines with J gene TRBJ1-6, with D unclear. Trimming removed 4 bases at V and 11 bases at J, with 18 bases between. The CDR3 spans 15 residues. In germline, CDR1 is SGHDN, CDR2 FVKESK. CDR3 sequence reads: CASSLRTGFMAPLHF. CDR3 in DNA: TGTGCCAGCAGCCTTCGGACGGGATTTATGGCACCCCTCCACTTT.

The chain has TRBV6-5 and TRBJ2-5; possible D gene TRBD2, 5 bases. Germline V lookup: CDR1 MNHEY, CDR2 SVGAGI. The CDR3 length is 14 residues. V shed 7 bases and J shed 2 bases, with 14 bases lying between them. Here the CDR3 reads CASTRPGIQETQYF. The CDR3 DNA sequence: TGTGCCAGCACCAGGCCGGGAATTCAAGAGACCCAGTACTTC.

V gene TRBV7-2 combines with J gene TRBJ2-7; D is perhaps TRBD1 (5 bases). Germline V gene lookup returns CDR1 SGHTA and CDR2 FQGNSA. This CDR3 is built from 15 residues. The V and J ends lost 4 bases and 0 bases respectively, with 13 bases between them. CDR3 sequence reads: CASSSWAGISYEQYF. As DNA, the CDR3 is TGTGCCAGCAGCTCCTGGGCAGGGATCTCCTACGAGCAGTACTTC.

This rearrangement joins TRBV18 to TRBJ1-3; D remains unclear. Trimming pared 0 bases from V and 4 bases from J, leaving 13 bases between. Looked up from germline, CDR1 is KGHSH and CDR2 is LQKENI. CDR3 size: 16 residues. CDR3 protein: CASSPPLTAGGNTIYF. Written as DNA, the CDR3 is TGTGCCAGCTCACCACCTCTCACGGCGGGCGGAAACACCATATATTTT.

With respect to this clone: This same CDR3 is encoded by further DNA sequences in the sample. The gene calls are TRBV19 and TRBJ2-3, with TRBD1 matching 8 bases. Germline V lookup: CDR1 LNHDA, CDR2 SQIVND (reference sequence). Trimming at V came to 4 bases and at J to 5 bases, leaving 5 bases not matched to a gene. The CDR3 spans 14 residues. Here the CDR3 DNA reads TGTGCCAGTAGTACCGGACAGGGAGGAGATACGCAGTATTTT. It encodes CASSTGQGGDTQYF.

The chain joins TRBV10-2 to TRBJ2-7; D may be TRBD2 (6 bases). V lost 4 bases, J lost 2 bases, and 15 bases lay in between. Germline CDR1 reads WSHSY; CDR2 reads SAAADI. The CDR3 contains 15 residues. Written as DNA, the CDR3 is TGCGCCAGCAGTGTAGTTCGGGAGCCCCCCTACGAGCAGTACTTC. Translated, it gives CASSVVREPPYEQYF.

This clone was detected once. V gene TRBV7-6 combines with J gene TRBJ2-5; TRBD1 is a possible D gene (6 bases). With 5 bases removed from V and 2 bases from J, the gap between germline ends came to 21 bases. The CDR3 covers 17 residues. Germline-derived CDR1 and CDR2 are SGHVS and FNYEAQ. CDR3: CASSVLSPSDSQETQYF. CDR3 nucleotides: TGTGCCAGCAGCGTACTTAGCCCCTCGGACAGTCAAGAGACCCAGTACTTC.

The chain links TRBV2 to TRBJ1-1, with D possibly TRBD1 on 5 matching bases. The CDR3 contains 14 residues. The V end was cut by 7 bases, the J end by 8 bases, with 20 bases between. CDR1 is SNHLY, CDR2 FYNNEI, per germline. CDR3 in DNA: TGTGCCAGCAACGCCCAGGATGGGGGGGTCGAAGCTTTCTTT. This translates into CASNAQDGGVEAFF.

This clone was picked up a small number of times. The chain couples TRBV5-4 to TRBJ1-3; D remains ambiguous. The CDR3 has 15 residues. Trimming stripped 0 bases from V and 0 bases from J, with 7 bases between. Germline V gene lookup returns CDR1 SGHNT and CDR2 YYREEE (reference sequence). CDR3 residues: CASSLDYSSGNTIYF. DNA of the CDR3: TGTGCCAGCAGCTTGGATTACAGCTCTGGAAACACCATATATTTT.

This chain connects TRBV27 to TRBJ1-2; maybe TRBD1 (6 bases). The CDR3 totals 13 residues. The ends were cut back, 5 bases at V and 8 bases at J, with 15 bases in the middle. CDR1 and CDR2 (germline): MNHEY, SMNVEV (reference sequence). The CDR3 DNA reads TGTGCCAGCAGTCCTACAACAGGGTACGGCTACACCTTC. It is translated as CASSPTTGYGYTF.

This clone occurred a few times. The chain carries TRBV5-1 and TRBJ2-7; D is unclear. CDR1 SGHRS and CDR2 YFSETQ come from the germline V gene. The CDR3 is made up of 12 amino acids. Trimming pared 0 bases from V and 5 bases from J, leaving 6 bases between. The CDR3 DNA reads TGCGCCAGCAGCTTGGACAACCACGAGCAGTACTTC. The encoded protein is CASSLDNHEQYF.

The chain carries TRBV6-1 and TRBJ1-1, with 9 bases lining up with TRBD1. After removal of 1 base from V and 6 bases from J, the junction contained 6 bases not matched to a gene. Germline values: CDR1 MNHNS, CDR2 SASEGT. The CDR3 is made up of 15 amino acids. CDR3 protein: CASSEEGTGSPEAFF. The CDR3 DNA reads as TGTGCCAGCAGTGAAGAAGGGACAGGGTCACCTGAAGCTTTCTTT.

The rearrangement links TRBV27 to TRBJ2-1, with 7 bases lining up with TRBD1. Germline values: CDR1 MNHEY, CDR2 SMNVEV (reference sequence). V shed 5 bases and J 7 bases; nucleotides not matched to a gene: 14. The CDR3 spans 16 residues. CDR3 bases: TGTGCCAGCAGTAGCTGGGACAGTGGGTTCAAGAATGAGCAGTTCTTC. Translating it yields CASSSWDSGFKNEQFF.

This sequence joins TRBV2 and TRBJ1-1; D unresolved. The CDR3 spans 13 residues. Germline CDR1 SNHLY, CDR2 FYNNEI. V lost 2 bases to trimming and J lost 3 bases, with 7 bases between them. CDR3 amino acids: CASSEPSDTEAFF. Written as DNA, the CDR3 is TGTGCCAGCAGTGAACCGTCCGACACTGAAGCTTTCTTT.

The chain links TRBV15 to TRBJ1-4, with 9 positions matching TRBD1. CDR1 is LNHNV and CDR2 is YYDKDF in the germline V gene (reference sequence). The ends lost 3 bases at V and 5 bases at J; junction bases unmatched: 4. CDR3 length equals 15 residues. CDR3 DNA sequence: TGTGCCACCAGCAGGGGACAGGGTTCCAATGAAAAACTGTTTTTT. Translated: CATSRGQGSNEKLFF. The whole variable domain, remainder taken from reference TRBV15 and TRBJ1-4, is DAMVIQNPRYQVTQFGKPVTLSCSQTLNHNVMYWYQQKSSQAPKLLFHYYDKDFNNEADTPDNFQSRRPNTSFCFLDIRSPGLGDTAMYLCATSRGQGSNEKLFFGSGTQLSVL.

V usage is TRBV5-6 and J usage is TRBJ2-7, with D perhaps matching TRBD1 (6 bases). CDR3 length: 17 residues. Deletions cut 2 bases from V and 5 bases from J, with 23 bases between. Per the germline V gene, CDR1 is SGHDT and CDR2 is YYEEEE. In DNA, the CDR3 is TGTGCCAGCAGCTTTTACTGGCAACAGGGTGGTCCCCACGAGCAGTACTTC. This encodes CASSFYWQQGGPHEQYF.

The CDR3 nucleotides read TGTGCCAGCAGTGACCCCTACTCCTACGAGCAGTACTTC. It is translated as CASSDPYSYEQYF. The chain couples TRBV6-1 to TRBJ2-7; unclear D gene. The V end lost 3 bases, the J end lost 0 bases, and 6 bases lay between the germline ends. This CDR3 comprises 13 residues. Germline assignment: CDR1 MNHNS and CDR2 SASEGT.

There are a few counts of this clone. The J gene is TRBJ1-3, the V gene TRBV2; perhaps TRBD1 as D (5 bases). Trimming took off 7 bases at V and 2 bases at J, with 18 bases between the two ends. This CDR3 is built from 16 residues. CDR1 and CDR2 (germline): SNHLY, FYNNEI. CDR3 residues: CASTPSGGGAGNTIYF. The CDR3 nucleotides are TGTGCCAGCACTCCCTCGGGGGGGGGTGCTGGAAACACCATATATTTT.

The chain joins TRBV14 to TRBJ1-2, with 10 bases aligning to TRBD1. The V gene end was trimmed by 2 bases and the J gene end by 7 bases; junction bases not matched to a gene: 7. This CDR3 is built from 15 residues. Germline CDR1 is SGHDN and CDR2 is FVKESK. The CDR3 DNA reads TGTGCCAGCAGCCAAATAGACAGGGGGCCTGGTGGCTACACCTTC. Residues: CASSQIDRGPGGYTF.

The chain uses TRBV6-5 and TRBJ2-7, with D possibly matching TRBD2 (6 bases). The CDR3 sequence is 15 residues long. Between the trimmed V and J ends, which lost 0 bases and 4 bases, there was a span of 13 bases. The germline V gene encodes CDR1 MNHEY and CDR2 SVGAGI. CDR3 protein: CASSYSGGREYEQYF. The CDR3, as DNA: TGTGCCAGCAGTTACTCCGGAGGGAGAGAGTACGAGCAGTACTTC.

V and J are TRBV5-1 and TRBJ1-4; 9 bases agree with TRBD1. Germline CDR1 is SGHRS and CDR2 is YFSETQ. V was pared by 3 bases and J by 8 bases, with 5 bases of the junction left unmatched. CDR3 length: 14 residues. CDR3 sequence reads: CASSSQGAGEKLFF. The DNA of the CDR3 is TGCGCCAGCAGCTCACAGGGGGCAGGAGAAAAACTGTTTTTT.

This clone was picked up one time. The chain is built from TRBV28 and TRBJ1-6, with a weak D call TRBD1 (5 bases). The CDR3 covers 13 residues. The germline V gene encodes CDR1 MDHEN and CDR2 SYDVKM. Trimming cost V 4 bases and J 7 bases, with 8 bases left between them. CDR3 coding DNA: TGTGCCAGCAGTTCAGGGAACAATTCACCCCTCCACTTT. Residues: CASSSGNNSPLHF.

The V and J genes are TRBV5-1 and TRBJ1-2; a possible D gene is TRBD1 (6 bases). The germline V gene encodes CDR1 SGHRS and CDR2 YFSETQ. The CDR3 length is 15 residues. Deletions cut 0 bases from V and 1 base from J, with 10 bases between. DNA of the CDR3: TGCGCCAGCAGCTTGGCCGGGACACTTAACTATGGCTACACCTTC. It is translated as CASSLAGTLNYGYTF.

This clone came up once. This CDR3 reads CASSFSQDTEAFF. The CDR3 DNA is TGTGCCAGCAGTTTCAGCCAGGACACTGAAGCTTTCTTT. This chain joins TRBV27 and TRBJ1-1; D remains ambiguous. The CDR3 sequence is 13 residues long. V dropped 3 bases and J dropped 3 bases, with 8 bases sitting between them. Germline assignment: CDR1 MNHEY and CDR2 SMNVEV (reference sequence).

In its sample, this clone was seen once. The rearrangement links TRBV6-1 to TRBJ1-4; 7 nucleotides agree with TRBD1. The CDR3 extends over 15 amino acids. J was trimmed by 8 bases and V by 2 bases; bases with no gene match: 8. Germline-derived CDR1 and CDR2 are MNHNS and SASEGT. CDR3 protein: CASSERDNRGEKLFF. The CDR3 coding sequence is TGTGCCAGCAGTGAACGAGATAACAGGGGCGAAAAACTGTTTTTT.

A word on this clone: At the DNA level, this CDR3 is encoded by other sequences in the same sample as well. The rearrangement links TRBV9 to TRBJ1-5, with 7 bases matching TRBD1. CDR3 length: 14 amino acids. Germline V gives CDR1 SGDLS, CDR2 YYNGEE. With 3 bases clipped from V and 2 bases from J, the junction kept 2 bases outside the gene matches. CDR3 protein: CASSGTGGNQPQHF. CDR3 DNA: TGTGCCAGCAGCGGCACAGGGGGCAATCAGCCCCAGCATTTT.